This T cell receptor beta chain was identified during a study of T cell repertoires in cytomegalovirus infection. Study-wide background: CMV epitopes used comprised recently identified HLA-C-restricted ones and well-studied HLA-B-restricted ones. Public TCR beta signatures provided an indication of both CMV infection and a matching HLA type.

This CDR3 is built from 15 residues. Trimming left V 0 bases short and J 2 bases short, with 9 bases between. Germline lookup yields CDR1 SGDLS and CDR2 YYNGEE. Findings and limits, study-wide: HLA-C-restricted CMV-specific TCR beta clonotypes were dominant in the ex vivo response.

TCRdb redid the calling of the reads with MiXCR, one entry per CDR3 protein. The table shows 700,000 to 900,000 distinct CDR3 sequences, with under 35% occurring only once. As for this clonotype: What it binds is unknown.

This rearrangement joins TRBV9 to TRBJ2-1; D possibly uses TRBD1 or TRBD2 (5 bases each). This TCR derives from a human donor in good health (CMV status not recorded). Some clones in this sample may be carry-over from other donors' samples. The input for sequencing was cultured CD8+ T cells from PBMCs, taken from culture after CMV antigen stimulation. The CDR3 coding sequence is TGTGCCAGCAGCGTAGTGGGGGACCCCTACAATGAGCAGTTCTTC. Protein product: CASSVVGDPYNEQFF. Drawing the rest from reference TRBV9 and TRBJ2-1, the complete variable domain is DSGVTQTPKHLITATGQRVTLRCSPRSGDLSVYWYQQSLDQGLQFLIQYYNGEERAKGNILERFSAQQFPDLHSELNLSSLELGDSALYFCASSVVGDPYNEQFFGPGTRLTVL.